This T cell receptor beta chain was profiled in a study of blood T cells in healthy people across ages (dated by TCRdb to the mid-2010s). Regarding the research as a whole: In model experiments, template switching captured roughly one uniquely barcoded TCR beta cDNA molecule for every two T cells. The study measured age-related changes in TCR beta repertoire diversity using deep sequencing normalized with unique cDNA molecular identifiers. The donors were divided into four age groups: young (average around 17 years), middle-aged (almost 40), aged (about 62) and long-lived (nearly 85). To avoid experimental bias, donors of different ages were distributed randomly across sequencing lanes. Two additional independent replicas of 1 million unique cDNA reads from the same blood draw were analyzed for two donors (one aged 18 to 30 and one aged 80 or older). Overall results and qualifications from the work: There was a strong correlation between observed TCR beta diversity and the percentage of naive T cells measured by flow cytometry. Estimates of total diversity based on one million sequenced T cells were considered lower bounds and underestimates. Bulk unsorted PBMC profiling prevented conclusive comparison of naive and antigen-experienced compartments. Observed TCR beta diversity per million T cells fell roughly linearly with age, and a significant reduction was already apparent by age roughly 41. Compared with the aged group, the long-lived group had more naive CD4+ T cells, fewer expanded clones and increased TCR diversity, suggesting age selection. Donor CMV infection status was unknown, potentially confounding age-related changes in expanded clonotypes.

The library was generated by 5' RACE. Instrument used: Illumina HiSeq 2500. A second PCR of about 6 to 12 cycles was run with a J-beta primer mix and a sample-barcoded 5' primer. Each TCR beta cDNA molecule received a unique molecular identifier from a template-switch 5' adaptor carrying 12 random nucleotides. Each sample yielded at least 3 million CDR3-containing paired-end reads. First-strand cDNA synthesis was performed from all RNA using the Mint cDNA synthesis kit, with priming by a TRBC-specific oligonucleotide. Following uracil-DNA glycosylase treatment, a first 18-cycle PCR with universal primers M1SS and BC2_uni_R was performed on all cDNA. In the authors' own workflow: Each sample was normalized by randomly selecting 1 million high-quality reads, each carrying a distinct molecular identifier. Instead of being binned into consensus sequences, reads that shared molecular identifiers were thrown out. MiTCR, with a Q25 quality threshold and the strictest error-elimination algorithm, was used for CDR3 identification, clonotype clustering and error correction. A nonparametric unseen species model with Euler transformation was used to estimate a lower bound on total TCR beta diversity. The public reads were quality trimmed at Q25 with fastp and then assembled into clones with MiXCR by TCRdb, keeping productive beta chains. Rows with one shared CDR3 protein collapse into an entry with the most common genes and DNA. What appears here as the V and J calls and clone size reflects TCRdb's work, not the paper's. This sample is represented by roughly 1.5 million distinct CDR3 sequences; around 40% of them were singletons. Together, the top ten hold 4% of the sample.

The donors were roughly 38 Caucasian individuals from Russia, aged roughly 6 to 100 years, who were systemically healthy. Each donor gave ten milliliters of peripheral blood, drawn into EDTA-treated Vacutainer tubes. Ficoll-Paque density-gradient centrifugation was used to isolate PBMCs, with at least 7 million obtained per sample. Total RNA was extracted from PBMCs with Trizol reagent, with at least 6 micrograms obtained per sample. The percentages of naive CD45RAhigh/CD27high T cells were determined by flow cytometry on a PBMC aliquot from every donor. This clonotype was seen a few times. Its target antigen remains unknown. Base qualities are not recorded, but no much larger clone differs from it by a single base. Inclusive of the bounding cysteine and phenylalanine, the CDR3 is 15 residues long. The CDR3 DNA has 45 bases and is translated from base 1. The junction carries 16 bases between V and J, which are trimmed by 5 bases and 5 bases respectively. CDR1 and CDR2 are drawn from the germline V gene: SGHTA, FQGNSA.

Sequencing used blood. Recombination linked TRBV7-2 to TRBJ2-1; matching of 6 bases hints at TRBD2 as the D gene. The clonotype was recovered from a woman aged 18-35 years in good health. CDR3 sequence: CASSPTGLTNNEQFF. The base sequence is TGTGCCAGCAGCCCGACGGGACTTACAAACAATGAGCAGTTCTTC.